The source of this T cell receptor (beta chain) is a study of OX40 agonist ivuxolimab in advanced cancers. Findings and caveats of the study: With doses of 0.1 to 3.0 mg/kg, CD4+ and CD8+ blood T cells had undergone clonal expansion by week 6. Nonresponders, in some cases, also had low normalized T-cell clonal expansion. More expanded clones were seen, on average, in CD8+ T cells than in CD4+.

This clone is a singleton in its sample. The antigen is not known. Clones were read by immunoSEQ multiplex PCR, and TCRdb kept only the in-frame ones, dropping some. The sample includes 34,000 or so clones, 70% to 85% seen only once; the top ten take roughly 9.8%. Trimming took off 0 bases at V and 1 base at J, with 6 bases between the two ends. The CDR3 is 14 residues long. Germline values: CDR1 KGHSY, CDR2 FQNENV. The source of this sequence is an adult with an advanced solid tumor such as melanoma, head and neck, liver or kidney cancer. Sample: CD4+ or CD8+ T cells sorted from blood, taken in a trial of the OX40 agonist ivuxolimab. This chain connects TRBV16 to TRBJ1-1, with D possibly being TRBD1 (5 bases). For the CDR3, the DNA is TGTGCCAGCAGCCAATCGCAGGGGAACACTGAAGCTTTCTTT. Translation gives CASSQSQGNTEAFF.